The rows below give T cell receptor beta chains drawn from one sample of a study of OX40 agonist ivuxolimab in advanced cancers. Generated by immunoSEQ multiplex PCR, the TCRdb table keeps only in-frame clones and is missing some. Here the sample spans approximately 17,000 clones, around 71% being singletons. The sequencing used CD4+ or CD8+ T cells sorted from blood, collected in a trial of the OX40 agonist ivuxolimab. The receptor set was obtained from an adult with an advanced solid tumor such as melanoma, head and neck, liver or kidney cancer. Each CDR3 is given with its conserved first and last residue. D genes are given only for firm matches. Clone size appears in some rows only: once, few, many, or a class for an expanded clone.

abundance: medium-sized
d_gene: -
v_gene: TRBV7-9
j_gene: TRBJ2-7
CDR3nt: TGTGCCAGCAGCTTAGACTACGAGCAGTACTTC
CDR3aa: CASSLDYEQYF

abundance: -
d_gene: -
v_gene: TRBV9
j_gene: TRBJ2-7
CDR3nt: TGTGCCAGCAGCGTAGCTCCCGGCTACGAGCAGTACTTC
CDR3aa: CASSVAPGYEQYF

abundance: -
d_gene: TRBD1
v_gene: TRBV6-1
j_gene: TRBJ2-5
CDR3nt: TGTGCCAGCAGTGCAGGGACAGGGGTAGGAGAGACCCAGTACTTC
CDR3aa: CASSAGTGVGETQYF

abundance: few
d_gene: -
v_gene: TRBV6-5
j_gene: TRBJ2-7
CDR3nt: TGTGCCAGCAGTTATTCGCGGGACTACGAGCAGTACTTC
CDR3aa: CASSYSRDYEQYF

abundance: -
d_gene: -
v_gene: TRBV6-5
j_gene: TRBJ2-3
CDR3nt: TGTGCCAGCAGTTATTCACCTACAGGGAAAACGCAGTATTTT
CDR3aa: CASSYSPTGKTQYF

abundance: medium-sized
d_gene: TRBD2
v_gene: TRBV27
j_gene: TRBJ2-7
CDR3nt: TGTGCCAGCAGTTTGGGGACTAGCGGGAGCCTAAACGAGCAGTACTTC
CDR3aa: CASSLGTSGSLNEQYF

abundance: few
d_gene: -
v_gene: TRBV4-3
j_gene: TRBJ2-3
CDR3nt: TGCGCCAGCAGCCAAGCATACGGGGCCGGGAACACAGATACGCAGTATTTT
CDR3aa: CASSQAYGAGNTDTQYF

abundance: -
d_gene: -
v_gene: TRBV5-1
j_gene: TRBJ2-5
CDR3nt: TGCGCCAGCAGCTGGGCCCGGGCAGGGCTACAAGAGACCCAGTACTTC
CDR3aa: CASSWARAGLQETQYF

abundance: -
d_gene: -
v_gene: TRBV7-9
j_gene: TRBJ2-1
CDR3nt: TGTGCCAGCAGCTTAGCGGGAGTTGAGCAGTTCTTC
CDR3aa: CASSLAGVEQFF

abundance: -
d_gene: TRBD1
v_gene: TRBV6-1
j_gene: TRBJ1-1
CDR3nt: TGTGCCAGCAGTGGAACAGGGGTTTTCACTGAAGCTTTCTTT
CDR3aa: CASSGTGVFTEAFF

abundance: -
d_gene: TRBD1
v_gene: TRBV18
j_gene: TRBJ1-3
CDR3nt: TGTGCCAGCTCATTAACAGGGGGCTCTGGAAACACCATATATTTT
CDR3aa: CASSLTGGSGNTIYF

abundance: -
d_gene: -
v_gene: TRBV4-1
j_gene: TRBJ1-1
CDR3nt: TGCGCCAGCAGCCAAGGGGTCAGGGGCTCTGAAGCTTTCTTT
CDR3aa: CASSQGVRGSEAFF

abundance: -
d_gene: -
v_gene: TRBV19
j_gene: TRBJ2-6
CDR3nt: TGTGCCAGTAGTTCCCGGCAGGGGTCTGGGGCCAACGTCCTGACTTTC
CDR3aa: CASSSRQGSGANVLTF

abundance: -
d_gene: -
v_gene: TRBV7-9
j_gene: TRBJ2-7
CDR3nt: TGTGCCAGCAGCTTAGAAGGGGGTAGCGGAACCTACGAGCAGTACTTC
CDR3aa: CASSLEGGSGTYEQYF

abundance: -
d_gene: TRBD2
v_gene: TRBV9
j_gene: TRBJ2-3
CDR3nt: TGTGCCAGCAGCGTCGAGGGGACTAGCGTATACACAGATACGCAGTATTTT
CDR3aa: CASSVEGTSVYTDTQYF

abundance: -
d_gene: -
v_gene: TRBV2
j_gene: TRBJ2-3
CDR3nt: TGTGCCAGCACCCTTAGGACTGAATACACAGATACGCAGTATTTT
CDR3aa: CASTLRTEYTDTQYF

abundance: -
d_gene: -
v_gene: TRBV6-1
j_gene: TRBJ1-5
CDR3nt: TGTGCCAGCAGTTGGGGGGGCCCGGGTCAGCCCCAGCATTTT
CDR3aa: CASSWGGPGQPQHF

abundance: -
d_gene: -
v_gene: TRBV7-9
j_gene: TRBJ2-5
CDR3nt: TGTGCCAGCAGCCCGACAGGTGGGGAGGAGACCCAGTACTTC
CDR3aa: CASSPTGGEETQYF

abundance: -
d_gene: -
v_gene: TRBV4-1
j_gene: TRBJ2-5
CDR3nt: TGCGCCAGCAGCCAGGGGACCCGGGGAGAGACCCAGTACTTC
CDR3aa: CASSQGTRGETQYF

abundance: -
d_gene: -
v_gene: TRBV28
j_gene: TRBJ2-1
CDR3nt: TGTGCCAGCATCCTCCCTGGGGGGACCTACAATGAGCAGTTCTTC
CDR3aa: CASILPGGTYNEQFF

abundance: -
d_gene: TRBD2
v_gene: TRBV10-3
j_gene: TRBJ2-3
CDR3nt: TGTGCCAGTCGTGGACTAGCGGGAGGGATTAGCACAGATACGCAGTATTTT
CDR3aa: CASRGLAGGISTDTQYF

abundance: few
d_gene: -
v_gene: TRBV6-1
j_gene: TRBJ1-1
CDR3nt: TGTGCCAGCAAGCCGGGACACATGAACACTGAAGCTTTCTTT
CDR3aa: CASKPGHMNTEAFF

abundance: -
d_gene: TRBD1
v_gene: TRBV29-1
j_gene: TRBJ2-1
CDR3nt: TGCAGCGTTGAAGAAACAGGGGGTGGATACAATGAGCAGTTCTTC
CDR3aa: CSVEETGGGYNEQFF

abundance: -
d_gene: -
v_gene: TRBV4-1
j_gene: TRBJ2-7
CDR3nt: TGCGCCAGCAGCCAAGACAGCTACGAGCAGTACTTC
CDR3aa: CASSQDSYEQYF

abundance: -
d_gene: -
v_gene: TRBV6-1
j_gene: TRBJ2-1
CDR3nt: TGTGCCAGCGGGACTCCGATAAGCTCCTACAATGAGCAGTTCTTC
CDR3aa: CASGTPISSYNEQFF

abundance: few
d_gene: -
v_gene: TRBV7-6
j_gene: TRBJ2-7
CDR3nt: TGTGCCAGCAGCCCCAGGGCGAGCTCCTACGAGCAGTACTTC
CDR3aa: CASSPRASSYEQYF

abundance: -
d_gene: -
v_gene: TRBV9
j_gene: TRBJ2-5
CDR3nt: TGTGCCAGCAGCGTAGGAGTGGGAGCGGAGACCCAGTACTTC
CDR3aa: CASSVGVGAETQYF

abundance: -
d_gene: -
v_gene: TRBV19
j_gene: TRBJ2-1
CDR3nt: TGTGCCAGTAGTAAGGGGTTATCGAATGAGCAGTTCTTC
CDR3aa: CASSKGLSNEQFF

abundance: -
d_gene: TRBD1
v_gene: TRBV23-1
j_gene: TRBJ1-2
CDR3nt: TGCGCCAGCAGCCCGGACAGGGCTGGCTATGGCTACACCTTC
CDR3aa: CASSPDRAGYGYTF

abundance: -
d_gene: -
v_gene: TRBV19
j_gene: TRBJ1-4
CDR3nt: TGTGCCACCGCCCGGGGGGGACCAGAAAAACTGTTTTTT
CDR3aa: CATARGGPEKLFF

abundance: -
d_gene: -
v_gene: TRBV28
j_gene: TRBJ2-7
CDR3nt: TGTGCCAGCAGGCCCCGGGACCGCTACGAGCAGTACTTC
CDR3aa: CASRPRDRYEQYF

abundance: -
d_gene: TRBD2
v_gene: TRBV27
j_gene: TRBJ2-3
CDR3nt: TGTGCCAGCAGTCCTACTAGCGGGAGGGCCCCGGGGACGCAGTATTTT
CDR3aa: CASSPTSGRAPGTQYF

abundance: -
d_gene: -
v_gene: TRBV4-1
j_gene: TRBJ2-3
CDR3nt: TGCGCCAGCAGCCAAGAACGACTTCTTGATCCGCAGTATTTT
CDR3aa: CASSQERLLDPQYF

abundance: -
d_gene: -
v_gene: TRBV7-2
j_gene: TRBJ1-3
CDR3nt: TGTGCCAGCAGCTACACAGGGAGCAACACCATATATTTT
CDR3aa: CASSYTGSNTIYF

abundance: -
d_gene: TRBD2
v_gene: TRBV5-5
j_gene: TRBJ2-7
CDR3nt: TGTGCCAGCAGCTTGTCCGGGACTAGCGGGAGCCAGCAGTACTTC
CDR3aa: CASSLSGTSGSQQYF

abundance: -
d_gene: -
v_gene: TRBV5-8
j_gene: TRBJ2-7
CDR3nt: TGTGCCAGCAGCTGGAGTGCCTACGAGCAGTACTTC
CDR3aa: CASSWSAYEQYF

abundance: few
d_gene: TRBD1
v_gene: TRBV6-5
j_gene: TRBJ2-5
CDR3nt: TGTGCCAGCAGCCTCCTTAGACAGGGGCAAGAGACCCAGTACTTC
CDR3aa: CASSLLRQGQETQYF

abundance: -
d_gene: TRBD2
v_gene: TRBV27
j_gene: TRBJ2-7
CDR3nt: TGTGCCAGCAGTTCCGGGGGAGGGGAGCAGTACTTC
CDR3aa: CASSSGGGEQYF

abundance: -
d_gene: -
v_gene: TRBV23-1
j_gene: TRBJ2-1
CDR3nt: TGCGCCAGCGGACGGGTAGGGGCGAGGTCCTACAATGAGCAGTTCTTC
CDR3aa: CASGRVGARSYNEQFF

abundance: -
d_gene: -
v_gene: TRBV19
j_gene: TRBJ1-1
CDR3nt: TGTGCCAGTAGTATAGATTCAGTCAGTACTGAAGCTTTCTTT
CDR3aa: CASSIDSVSTEAFF

abundance: -
d_gene: TRBD2
v_gene: TRBV6-1
j_gene: TRBJ2-5
CDR3nt: TGTGCCAGCAGCCAGGGGACTAGCGGGTTAGAGACCCAGTACTTC
CDR3aa: CASSQGTSGLETQYF

abundance: -
d_gene: -
v_gene: TRBV6-6
j_gene: TRBJ2-7
CDR3nt: TGTGCCAGCAGTACCACAATAGAGAGCTCCTACGAGCAGTACTTC
CDR3aa: CASSTTIESSYEQYF

abundance: -
d_gene: -
v_gene: TRBV18
j_gene: TRBJ2-5
CDR3nt: TGTGCCAGCTCACCAACGGGGTTAGAGACCCAGTACTTC
CDR3aa: CASSPTGLETQYF

abundance: once
d_gene: -
v_gene: TRBV5-1
j_gene: TRBJ2-1
CDR3nt: TGCGCCAGCAGTTGGACCCAGAGCTCCTACAATGAGCAGTTCTTC
CDR3aa: CASSWTQSSYNEQFF

abundance: -
d_gene: TRBD1
v_gene: TRBV28
j_gene: TRBJ1-6
CDR3nt: TGTGCCAGCAGTTTAACAGGGGAACCGAATTCACCCCTCCACTTT
CDR3aa: CASSLTGEPNSPLHF

abundance: -
d_gene: -
v_gene: TRBV9
j_gene: TRBJ2-6
CDR3nt: TGTGCCAGCAGCGTGGAGGGGGCCCACCCCTCTGGGGCCAACGTCCTGACTTTC
CDR3aa: CASSVEGAHPSGANVLTF

abundance: -
d_gene: -
v_gene: TRBV10-3
j_gene: TRBJ2-1
CDR3nt: TGTGCCAGCAGTTATCTTCCTCGGAATGAGCAGTTCTTC
CDR3aa: CASSYLPRNEQFF

abundance: few
d_gene: -
v_gene: TRBV28
j_gene: TRBJ2-1
CDR3nt: TGTGCCAGCAGTGTCGGACTCCTTTCCTACAATGAGCAGTTCTTC
CDR3aa: CASSVGLLSYNEQFF

abundance: medium-sized
d_gene: -
v_gene: TRBV7-9
j_gene: TRBJ2-3
CDR3nt: TGTGCCAGTCTCACGGTGACGGGAGATAGGCAAGATACGCAGTATTTT
CDR3aa: CASLTVTGDRQDTQYF

abundance: -
d_gene: -
v_gene: TRBV2
j_gene: TRBJ2-7
CDR3nt: TGTGCCAGCAGTTACTCGCCGGCGGACGAGCAGTACTTC
CDR3aa: CASSYSPADEQYF

abundance: few
d_gene: TRBD1
v_gene: TRBV6-1
j_gene: TRBJ2-7
CDR3nt: TGTGCCAGCAGTGAATTCCCAAGGACAGGGGCGGCCTACGAGCAGTACTTC
CDR3aa: CASSEFPRTGAAYEQYF

abundance: -
d_gene: TRBD1
v_gene: TRBV6-5
j_gene: TRBJ1-1
CDR3nt: TGTGCCAGCAGTTCCCTCGCAACAGGGGACACTGAAGCTTTCTTT
CDR3aa: CASSSLATGDTEAFF

abundance: -
d_gene: TRBD1
v_gene: TRBV15
j_gene: TRBJ2-7
CDR3nt: TGTGCCACCAGCGTCTCGGGACAGGGGGCAAGCGAGCAGTACTTC
CDR3aa: CATSVSGQGASEQYF

abundance: -
d_gene: TRBD2
v_gene: TRBV7-3
j_gene: TRBJ2-3
CDR3nt: TGTGCCAGCAGCCAAGGGACTAGCGAGACAGATACGCAGTATTTT
CDR3aa: CASSQGTSETDTQYF

abundance: once
d_gene: -
v_gene: TRBV27
j_gene: TRBJ1-1
CDR3nt: TGTGCCAGCAGTTCCCCACCCAGGACTGAAGCTTTCTTT
CDR3aa: CASSSPPRTEAFF

abundance: -
d_gene: TRBD1
v_gene: TRBV27
j_gene: TRBJ1-1
CDR3nt: TGTGCCAGCAGTTCAGGGGGGAACACTGAAGCTTTCTTT
CDR3aa: CASSSGGNTEAFF

abundance: -
d_gene: -
v_gene: TRBV28
j_gene: TRBJ1-2
CDR3nt: TGTGCCAGCAGTTTACCCGGGGGCAGCGATGGCTACACCTTC
CDR3aa: CASSLPGGSDGYTF

abundance: -
d_gene: -
v_gene: TRBV7-9
j_gene: TRBJ1-1
CDR3nt: TGTGCCAGCAGCTTAGTGAACAGCAACACTGAAGCTTTCTTT
CDR3aa: CASSLVNSNTEAFF

abundance: -
d_gene: -
v_gene: TRBV7-9
j_gene: TRBJ2-7
CDR3nt: TGTGCCAGCAGCCCGGGGGCGTCCTACGAGCAGTACTTC
CDR3aa: CASSPGASYEQYF

abundance: -
d_gene: TRBD2
v_gene: TRBV27
j_gene: TRBJ2-3
CDR3nt: TGTGCCAGCAGTGCGGGACTAGACACGCAGTATTTT
CDR3aa: CASSAGLDTQYF